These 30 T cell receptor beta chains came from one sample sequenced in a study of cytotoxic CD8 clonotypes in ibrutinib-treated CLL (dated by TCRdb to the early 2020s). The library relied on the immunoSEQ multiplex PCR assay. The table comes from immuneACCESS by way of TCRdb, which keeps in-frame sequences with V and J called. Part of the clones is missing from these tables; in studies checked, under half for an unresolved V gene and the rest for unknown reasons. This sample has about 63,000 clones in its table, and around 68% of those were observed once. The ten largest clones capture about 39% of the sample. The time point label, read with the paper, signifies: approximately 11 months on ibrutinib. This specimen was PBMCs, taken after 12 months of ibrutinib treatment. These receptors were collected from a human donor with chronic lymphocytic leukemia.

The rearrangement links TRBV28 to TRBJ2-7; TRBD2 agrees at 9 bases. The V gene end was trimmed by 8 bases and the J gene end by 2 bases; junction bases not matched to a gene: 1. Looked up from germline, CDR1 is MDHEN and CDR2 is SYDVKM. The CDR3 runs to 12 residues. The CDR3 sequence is CASWTSAYEQYF. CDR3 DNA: TGTGCCAGCTGGACTAGCGCCTACGAGCAGTACTTC.

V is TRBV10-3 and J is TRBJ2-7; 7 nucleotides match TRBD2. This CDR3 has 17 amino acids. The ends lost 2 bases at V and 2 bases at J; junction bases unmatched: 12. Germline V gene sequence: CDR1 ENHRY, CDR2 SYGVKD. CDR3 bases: TGTGCCATCAGTGAGGGGGCCGTGGGGAGGGTAGCCTACGAGCAGTACTTC. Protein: CAISEGAVGRVAYEQYF.

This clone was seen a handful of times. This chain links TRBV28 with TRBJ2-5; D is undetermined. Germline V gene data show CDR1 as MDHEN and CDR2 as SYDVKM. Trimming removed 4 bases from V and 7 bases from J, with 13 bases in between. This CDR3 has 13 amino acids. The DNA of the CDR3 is TGTGCCAGCAGTTACTTACGGGTGGGGACCCAGTACTTC. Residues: CASSYLRVGTQYF.

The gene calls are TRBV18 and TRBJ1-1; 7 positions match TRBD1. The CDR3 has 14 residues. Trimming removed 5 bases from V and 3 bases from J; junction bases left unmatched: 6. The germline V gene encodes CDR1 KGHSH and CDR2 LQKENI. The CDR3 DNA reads TGTGCCAGCTCATCTTCTCAGGGGGACACTGAAGCTTTCTTT. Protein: CASSSSQGDTEAFF.

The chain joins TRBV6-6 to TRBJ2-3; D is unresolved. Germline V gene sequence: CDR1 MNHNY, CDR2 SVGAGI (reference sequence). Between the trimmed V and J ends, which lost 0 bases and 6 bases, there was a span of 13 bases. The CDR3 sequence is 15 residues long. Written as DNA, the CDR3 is TGTGCCAGCAGTTACTCGGCGTCTGATCGCGATACGCAGTATTTT. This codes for CASSYSASDRDTQYF.

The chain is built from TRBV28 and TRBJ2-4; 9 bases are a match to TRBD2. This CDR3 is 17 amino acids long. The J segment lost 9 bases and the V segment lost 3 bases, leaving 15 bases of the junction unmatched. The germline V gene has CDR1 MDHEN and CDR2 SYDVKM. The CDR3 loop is CASSFRSSGRYGGIQYF. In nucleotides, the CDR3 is TGTGCCAGCAGTTTTCGAAGTAGCGGGAGATACGGGGGCATTCAGTACTTC.

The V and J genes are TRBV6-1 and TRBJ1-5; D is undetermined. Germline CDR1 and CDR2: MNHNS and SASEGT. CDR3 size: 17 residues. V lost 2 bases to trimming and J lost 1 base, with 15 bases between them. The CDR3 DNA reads TGTGCCAGCAGTGAACTTAGGGAAGGGAGGAGCAATCAGCCCCAGCATTTT. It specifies CASSELREGRSNQPQHF.

CDR3 nucleotide sequence: TGTGCCAGCAGTGCTGGCAGGGGGCACGAAGGCTACACCTTC. Encoded protein: CASSAGRGHEGYTF. The chain joins TRBV2 to TRBJ1-2; TRBD1 agrees at 8 bases. The CDR3 runs 14 residues. Germline CDR1 SNHLY, CDR2 FYNNEI. Unmatched junction bases numbered 9, after V lost 4 bases and J lost 8 bases.

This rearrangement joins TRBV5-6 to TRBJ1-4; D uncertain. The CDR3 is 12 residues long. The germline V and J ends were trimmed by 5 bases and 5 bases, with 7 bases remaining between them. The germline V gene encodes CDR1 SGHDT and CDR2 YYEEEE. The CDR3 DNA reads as TGTGCCAGCAGTGGGCCCAATGAAAAACTGTTTTTT. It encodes CASSGPNEKLFF.

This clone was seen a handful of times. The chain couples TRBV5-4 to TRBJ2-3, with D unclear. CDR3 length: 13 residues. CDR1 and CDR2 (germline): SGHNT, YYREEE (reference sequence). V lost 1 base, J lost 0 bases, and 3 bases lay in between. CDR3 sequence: CASSLSSTDTQYF. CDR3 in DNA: TGTGCCAGCAGCTTGTCCAGCACAGATACGCAGTATTTT.

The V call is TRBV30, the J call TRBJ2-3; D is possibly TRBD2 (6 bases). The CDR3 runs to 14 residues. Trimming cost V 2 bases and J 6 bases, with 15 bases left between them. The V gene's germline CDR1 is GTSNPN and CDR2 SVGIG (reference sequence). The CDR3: CAWSRPSGWDTQYF. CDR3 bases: TGTGCCTGGAGTCGCCCGAGCGGGTGGGATACGCAGTATTTT.

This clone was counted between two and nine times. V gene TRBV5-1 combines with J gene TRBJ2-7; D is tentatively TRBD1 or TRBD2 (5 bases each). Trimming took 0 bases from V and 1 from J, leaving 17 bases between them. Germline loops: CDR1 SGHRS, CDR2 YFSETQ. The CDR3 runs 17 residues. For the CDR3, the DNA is TGCGCCAGCAGCTTGGCCGTTCTGGGGGTGGGGTCCTACGAGCAGTACTTC. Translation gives CASSLAVLGVGSYEQYF.

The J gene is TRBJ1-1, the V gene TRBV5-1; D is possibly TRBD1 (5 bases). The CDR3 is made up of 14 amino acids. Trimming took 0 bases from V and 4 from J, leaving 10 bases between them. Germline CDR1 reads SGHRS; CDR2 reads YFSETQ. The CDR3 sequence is CASSLVGASTEAFF. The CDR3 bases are TGCGCCAGCAGCTTGGTTGGGGCCAGCACTGAAGCTTTCTTT.

The CDR3 here is CASSTGTGGNIQYF. CDR3 nucleotides: TGTGCCAGCAGCACCGGGACAGGGGGCAACATTCAGTACTTC. The chain employs TRBV5-4 and TRBJ2-4; 12 bases fit TRBD1. CDR3 length: 14 residues. After removal of 4 bases from V and 7 bases from J, the junction contained 3 bases not matched to a gene. The V gene's germline CDR1 is SGHNT and CDR2 YYREEE (reference sequence).

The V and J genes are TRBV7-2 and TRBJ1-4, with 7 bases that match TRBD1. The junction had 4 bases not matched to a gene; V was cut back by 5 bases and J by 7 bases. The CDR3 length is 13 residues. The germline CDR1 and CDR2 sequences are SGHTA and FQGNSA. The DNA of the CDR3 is TGTGCCAGCAGCCCTACAGGGGTTGAAAAACTGTTTTTT. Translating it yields CASSPTGVEKLFF.

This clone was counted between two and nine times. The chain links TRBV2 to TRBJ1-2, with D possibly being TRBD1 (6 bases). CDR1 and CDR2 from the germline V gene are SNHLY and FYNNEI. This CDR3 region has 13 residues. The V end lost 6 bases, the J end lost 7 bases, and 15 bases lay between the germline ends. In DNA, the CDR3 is TGTGCCAGCAGGGCAGGGGTTTCCACTGGCTACACCTTC. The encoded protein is CASRAGVSTGYTF.

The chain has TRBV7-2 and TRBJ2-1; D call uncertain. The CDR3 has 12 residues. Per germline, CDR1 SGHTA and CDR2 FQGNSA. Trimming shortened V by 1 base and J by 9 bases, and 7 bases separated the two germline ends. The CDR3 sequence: CASSLGAREQFF. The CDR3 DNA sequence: TGTGCCAGCAGCTTAGGCGCTCGTGAGCAGTTCTTC.

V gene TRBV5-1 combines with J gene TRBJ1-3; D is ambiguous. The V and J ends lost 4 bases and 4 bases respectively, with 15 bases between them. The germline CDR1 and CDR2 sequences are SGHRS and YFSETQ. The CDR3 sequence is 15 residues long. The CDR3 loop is CASSLDGAAGNTIYF. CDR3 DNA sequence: TGCGCCAGCAGCCTCGACGGAGCTGCAGGAAACACCATATATTTT.

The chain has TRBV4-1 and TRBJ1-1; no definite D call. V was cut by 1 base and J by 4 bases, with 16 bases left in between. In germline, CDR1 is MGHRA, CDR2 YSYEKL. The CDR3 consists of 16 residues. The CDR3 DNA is TGCGCCAGCAGCCAAGTGCCCCGGGGTCTAGGCACTGAAGCTTTCTTT. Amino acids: CASSQVPRGLGTEAFF.

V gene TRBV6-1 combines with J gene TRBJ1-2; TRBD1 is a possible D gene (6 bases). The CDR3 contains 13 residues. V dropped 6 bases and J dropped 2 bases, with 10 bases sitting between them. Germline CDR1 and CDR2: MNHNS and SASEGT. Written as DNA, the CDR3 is TGTGCCAGCAGAGCAACAGGGAACTATGGCTACACCTTC. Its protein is CASRATGNYGYTF.

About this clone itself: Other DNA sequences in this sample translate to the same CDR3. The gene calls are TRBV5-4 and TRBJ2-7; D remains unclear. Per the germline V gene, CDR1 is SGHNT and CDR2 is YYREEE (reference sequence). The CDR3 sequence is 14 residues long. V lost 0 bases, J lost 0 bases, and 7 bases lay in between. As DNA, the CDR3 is TGTGCCAGCAGCTTGGATCGCGGCTCCTACGAGCAGTACTTC. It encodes CASSLDRGSYEQYF. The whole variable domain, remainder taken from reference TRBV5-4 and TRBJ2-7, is ETGVTQSPTHLIKTRGQQVTLRCSSQSGHNTVSWYQQALGQGPQFIFQYYREEENGRGNFPPRFSGLQFPNYSSELNVNALELDDSALYLCASSLDRGSYEQYFGPGTRLTVT.

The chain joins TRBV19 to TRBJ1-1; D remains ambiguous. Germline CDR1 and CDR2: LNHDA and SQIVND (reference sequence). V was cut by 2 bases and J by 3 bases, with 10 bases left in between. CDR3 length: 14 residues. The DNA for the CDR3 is TGTGCCAGTAGTATACGGGTGAGGCACACTGAAGCTTTCTTT. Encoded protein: CASSIRVRHTEAFF. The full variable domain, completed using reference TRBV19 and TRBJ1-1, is DGGITQSPKYLFRKEGQNVTLSCEQNLNHDAMYWYRQDPGQGLRLIYYSQIVNDFQKGDIAEGYSVSREKKESFPLTVTSAQKNPTAFYLCASSIRVRHTEAFFGQGTRLTVV.

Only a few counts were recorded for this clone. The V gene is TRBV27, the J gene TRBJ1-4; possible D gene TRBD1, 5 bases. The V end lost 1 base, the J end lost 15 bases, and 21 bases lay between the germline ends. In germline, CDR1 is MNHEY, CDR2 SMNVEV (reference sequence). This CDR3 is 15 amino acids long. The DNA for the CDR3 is TGTGCCAGCAGTTTATACGGGGGAACCGGGGTGCTGATGTTTTTT. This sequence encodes CASSLYGGTGVLMFF.

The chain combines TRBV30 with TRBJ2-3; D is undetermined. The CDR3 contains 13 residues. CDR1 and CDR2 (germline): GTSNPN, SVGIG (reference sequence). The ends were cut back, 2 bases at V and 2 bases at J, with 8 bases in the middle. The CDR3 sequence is CAWSSSYTDTQYF. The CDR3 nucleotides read TGTGCCTGGAGTAGCAGTTACACAGATACGCAGTATTTT. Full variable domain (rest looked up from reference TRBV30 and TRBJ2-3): SQTIHQWPATLVQPVGSPLSLECTVEGTSNPNLYWYRQAAGRGLQLLFYSVGIGQISSEVPQNLSASRPQDRQFILSSKKLLLSDSGFYLCAWSSSYTDTQYFGPGTRLTVL.

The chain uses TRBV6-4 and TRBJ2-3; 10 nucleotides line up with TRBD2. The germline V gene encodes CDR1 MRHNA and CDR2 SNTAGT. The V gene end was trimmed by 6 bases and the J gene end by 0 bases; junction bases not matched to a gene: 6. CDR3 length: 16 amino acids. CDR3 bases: TGTGCCAGCAGCTTCGAGACTAGCGGGAGCACAGATACGCAGTATTTT. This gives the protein CASSFETSGSTDTQYF.

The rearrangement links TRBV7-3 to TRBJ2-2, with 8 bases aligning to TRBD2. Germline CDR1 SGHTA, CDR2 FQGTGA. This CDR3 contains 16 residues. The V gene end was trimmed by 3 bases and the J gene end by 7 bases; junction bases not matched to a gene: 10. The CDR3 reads CASSFRPSGSGGELFF. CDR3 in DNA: TGTGCCAGCAGCTTTCGGCCCAGCGGGAGTGGCGGGGAGCTGTTTTTT.

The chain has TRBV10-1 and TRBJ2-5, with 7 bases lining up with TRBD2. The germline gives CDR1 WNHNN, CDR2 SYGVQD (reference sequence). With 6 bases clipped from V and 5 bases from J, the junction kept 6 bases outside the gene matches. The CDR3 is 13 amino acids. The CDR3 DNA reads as TGCGCCAGCAGCGCAGGGAGGGAGGAGACCCAGTACTTC. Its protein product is CASSAGREETQYF.

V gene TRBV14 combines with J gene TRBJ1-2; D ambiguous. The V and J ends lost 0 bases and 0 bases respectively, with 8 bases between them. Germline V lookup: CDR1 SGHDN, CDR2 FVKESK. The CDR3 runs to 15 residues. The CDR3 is CASSQDRWPNYGYTF. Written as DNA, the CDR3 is TGTGCCAGCAGCCAAGATCGTTGGCCTAACTATGGCTACACCTTC.

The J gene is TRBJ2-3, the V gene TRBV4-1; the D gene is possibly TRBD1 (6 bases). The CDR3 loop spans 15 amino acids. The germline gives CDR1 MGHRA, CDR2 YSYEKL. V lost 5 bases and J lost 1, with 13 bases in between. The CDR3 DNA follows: TGCGCCAGCAGCGGAGGTGGGGGCGGCACAGATACGCAGTATTTT. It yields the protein CASSGGGGGTDTQYF.

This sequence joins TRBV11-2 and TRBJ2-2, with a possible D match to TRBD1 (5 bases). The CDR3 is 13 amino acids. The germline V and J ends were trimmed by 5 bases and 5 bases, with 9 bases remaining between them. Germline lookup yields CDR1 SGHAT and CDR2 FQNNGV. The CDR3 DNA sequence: TGTGCCAGCAGCCCTCAGGGTACCGGGGAGCTGTTTTTT. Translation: CASSPQGTGELFF.